This TCR beta chain was found in a study of long-term antiretroviral therapy in people with HIV. A note on this clone: Its antigen is not identified.

CDR1 is SGHTA and CDR2 is FQGNSA in the germline V gene. CDR3 length equals 14 residues. The junction had 9 bases not matched to a gene; V was cut back by 2 bases and J by 14 bases. Study-wide points: Nothing was known about ART adherence, viral resistance or changes in therapy.

An immunoSEQ assay, version v3.0, was performed at survey level. Libraries were prepared by immunoSEQ multiplex PCR; TCRdb keeps only in-frame clonotypes and omits some of them. The sample lists over 10,000 clones; 88% were seen once. The material was unsorted PBMCs, obtained 2.1 years after starting antiretroviral therapy. The source is a middle-aged woman with HIV. The chain is built from TRBV7-2 and TRBJ2-3; 11 bases map to TRBD2. The CDR3 bases are TGTGCCAGCAGCTTATCCCTAGCGGGGGGCCCGCCGTATTTT. Residues: CASSLSLAGGPPYF.